The clone carrying this T cell receptor (beta chain) was observed a few times. Its matching antigen is unknown. Germline loops: CDR1 LNHDA, CDR2 SQIVND (reference sequence). There are 15 residues in the CDR3. V gave up 0 bases and J gave up 6 bases, with 14 bases separating them. Genomic DNA came from blood conventional CD4+ T cells gated CD25-low CD127-high. Produced via immunoSEQ multiplex PCR; TCRdb's table is partial and in-frame only. Found here are fewer than 40,000 clones, 76% of them singletons; the top ten hold 3% to 4%. This sample is part of a study of regulatory and conventional T cells in RAG deficiency. Overall study findings and caveats: Treg unique TCR beta sequences were 80 to 100-fold fewer in Omenn syndrome and CID/AS patients than controls.

These data also featured in a second study, about regulatory T cells. As that report states: The PCR used 52 TRBV and 13 TRBJ primers.

This TCR was sampled from a human donor in good health. Material: CD4+ effector T cells sorted from blood. The chain joins TRBV19 to TRBJ1-2; tentatively, D is TRBD1 (5 bases). The CDR3 DNA sequence: TGTGCCAGTAGTATAGATACCAGGGAAGTCGATGGCTACACCTTC. This gives the protein CASSIDTREVDGYTF. Looking up the rest from reference TRBV19 and TRBJ1-2 gives the full variable domain: DGGITQSPKYLFRKEGQNVTLSCEQNLNHDAMYWYRQDPGQGLRLIYYSQIVNDFQKGDIAEGYSVSREKKESFPLTVTSAQKNPTAFYLCASSIDTREVDGYTFGSGTRLTVV.